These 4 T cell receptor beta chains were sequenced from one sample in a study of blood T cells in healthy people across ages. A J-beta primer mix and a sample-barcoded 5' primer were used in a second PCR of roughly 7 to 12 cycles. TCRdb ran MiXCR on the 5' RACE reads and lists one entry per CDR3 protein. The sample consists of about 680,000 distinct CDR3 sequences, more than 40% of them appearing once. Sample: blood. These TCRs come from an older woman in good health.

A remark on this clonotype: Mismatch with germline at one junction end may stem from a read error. The CDR3 nucleotides are TGCGCCAGCAGTTTAACCGGGGAAAGGGAAAAACTGTTTTTT. Its translation: CASSLTGEREKLFF. This sequence joins TRBV28 and TRBJ1-4, with unresolved D. The CDR3 has 14 amino acids. Germline-derived CDR1 and CDR2 are MDHEN and SYDVKM.

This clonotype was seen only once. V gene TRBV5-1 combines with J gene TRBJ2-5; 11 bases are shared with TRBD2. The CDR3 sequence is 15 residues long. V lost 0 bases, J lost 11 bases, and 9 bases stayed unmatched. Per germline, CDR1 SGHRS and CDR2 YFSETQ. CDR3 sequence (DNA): TGCGCCAGCAGCTTGGGTAGCGGGAGGGGCAATGAGCAGTACTTC. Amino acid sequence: CASSLGSGRGNEQYF.

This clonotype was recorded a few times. CDR3 DNA: TGTGCCAGCAGCCGTAACAGGGGGCCGGGAGAGCAGTACTTC. Protein: CASSRNRGPGEQYF. This rearrangement joins TRBV7-2 to TRBJ2-7, with 9 positions matching TRBD1. The CDR3 loop spans 14 amino acids. The germline V gene has CDR1 SGHTA and CDR2 FQGNSA. Germline trimming cut 5 bases from V and 7 bases from J; bases unmatched to any gene: 9.

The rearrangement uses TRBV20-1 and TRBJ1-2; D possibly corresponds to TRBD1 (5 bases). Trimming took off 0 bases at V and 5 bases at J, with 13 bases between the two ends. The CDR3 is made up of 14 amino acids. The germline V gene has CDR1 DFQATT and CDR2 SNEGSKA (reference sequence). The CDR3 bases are TGCAGTGCTAGAGATGCGTGGGGCGAATATGGCTACACCTTC. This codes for CSARDAWGEYGYTF.